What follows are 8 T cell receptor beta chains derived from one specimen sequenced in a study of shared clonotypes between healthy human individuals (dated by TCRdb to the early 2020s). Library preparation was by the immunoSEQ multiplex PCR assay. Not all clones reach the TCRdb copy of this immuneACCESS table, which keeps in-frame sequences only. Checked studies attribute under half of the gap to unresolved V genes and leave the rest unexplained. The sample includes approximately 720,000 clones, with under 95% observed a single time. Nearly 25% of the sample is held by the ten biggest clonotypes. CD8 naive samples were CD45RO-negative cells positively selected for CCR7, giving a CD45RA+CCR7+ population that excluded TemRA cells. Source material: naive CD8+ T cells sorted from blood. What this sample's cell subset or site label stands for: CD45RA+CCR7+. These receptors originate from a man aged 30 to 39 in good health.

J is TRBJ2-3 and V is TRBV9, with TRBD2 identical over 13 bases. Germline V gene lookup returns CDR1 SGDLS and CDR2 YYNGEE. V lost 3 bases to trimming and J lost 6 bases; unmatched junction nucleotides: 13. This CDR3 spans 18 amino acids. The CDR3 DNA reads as TGTGCCAGCAGCGGTCCTTCTTCCGGACTAGCGGGAGTCGATACGCAGTATTTT. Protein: CASSGPSSGLAGVDTQYF.

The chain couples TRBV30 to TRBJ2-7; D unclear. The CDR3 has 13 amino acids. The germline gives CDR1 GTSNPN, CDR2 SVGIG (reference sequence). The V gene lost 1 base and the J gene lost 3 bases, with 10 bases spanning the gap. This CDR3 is CAWSGEGFYEQYF. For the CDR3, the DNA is TGTGCCTGGAGTGGGGAAGGGTTCTACGAGCAGTACTTC. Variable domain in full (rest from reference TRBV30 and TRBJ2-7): SQTIHQWPATLVQPVGSPLSLECTVEGTSNPNLYWYRQAAGRGLQLLFYSVGIGQISSEVPQNLSASRPQDRQFILSSKKLLLSDSGFYLCAWSGEGFYEQYFGPGTRLTVT.

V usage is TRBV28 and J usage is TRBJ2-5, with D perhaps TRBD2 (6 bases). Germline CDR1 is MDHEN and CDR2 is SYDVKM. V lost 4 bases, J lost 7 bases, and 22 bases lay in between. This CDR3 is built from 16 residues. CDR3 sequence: CASSSLRKGLKGTQYF. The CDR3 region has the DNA TGTGCCAGCAGTTCGCTGCGGAAGGGACTTAAGGGGACCCAGTACTTC. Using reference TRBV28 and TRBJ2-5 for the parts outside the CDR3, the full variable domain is DVKVTQSSRYLVKRTGEKVFLECVQDMDHENMFWYRQDPGLGLRLIYFSYDVKMKEKGDIPEGYSVSREKKERFSLILESASTNQTSMYLCASSSLRKGLKGTQYFGPGTRLLVL.

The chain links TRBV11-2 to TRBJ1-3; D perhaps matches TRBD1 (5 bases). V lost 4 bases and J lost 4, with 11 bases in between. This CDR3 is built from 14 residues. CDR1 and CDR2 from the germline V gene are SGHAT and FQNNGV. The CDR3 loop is CASSSGMGGNTIYF. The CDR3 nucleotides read TGTGCCAGCAGCTCAGGGATGGGCGGAAACACCATATATTTT. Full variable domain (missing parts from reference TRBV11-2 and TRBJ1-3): EAGVAQSPRYKIIEKRQSVAFWCNPISGHATLYWYQQILGQGPKLLIQFQNNGVVDDSQLPKDRFSAERLKGVDSTLKIQPAKLEDSAVYLCASSSGMGGNTIYFGEGSWLTVV.

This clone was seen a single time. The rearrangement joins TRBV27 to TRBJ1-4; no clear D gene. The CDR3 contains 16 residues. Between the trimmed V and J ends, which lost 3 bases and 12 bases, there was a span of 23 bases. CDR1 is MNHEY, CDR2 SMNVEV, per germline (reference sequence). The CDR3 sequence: CASSFRPLAGNEELFF. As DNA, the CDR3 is TGTGCCAGCAGTTTCCGACCCCTAGCGGGCAATGAGGAACTGTTTTTT.

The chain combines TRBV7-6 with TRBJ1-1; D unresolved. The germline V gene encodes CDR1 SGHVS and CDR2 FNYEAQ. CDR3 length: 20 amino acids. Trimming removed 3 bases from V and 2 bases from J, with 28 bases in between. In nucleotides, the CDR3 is TGTGCCAGCAGCTTGCTTCTCACTATCATGCGACAAACCCAAAACACTGAAGCTTTCTTT. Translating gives CASSLLLTIMRQTQNTEAFF.

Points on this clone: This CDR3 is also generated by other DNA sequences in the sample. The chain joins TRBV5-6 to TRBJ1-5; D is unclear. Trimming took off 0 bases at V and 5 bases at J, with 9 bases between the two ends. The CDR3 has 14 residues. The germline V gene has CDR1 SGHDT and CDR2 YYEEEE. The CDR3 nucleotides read TGTGCCAGCAGCTTGGCGGGCGGTTATCAGCCCCAGCATTTT. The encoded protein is CASSLAGGYQPQHF.

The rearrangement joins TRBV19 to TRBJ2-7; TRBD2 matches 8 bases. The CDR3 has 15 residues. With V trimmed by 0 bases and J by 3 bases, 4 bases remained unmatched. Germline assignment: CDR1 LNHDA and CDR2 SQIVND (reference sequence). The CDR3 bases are TGTGCCAGTAGTATAGATGTGGGGACTAGCTACGAGCAGTACTTC. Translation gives CASSIDVGTSYEQYF.